This T cell receptor (beta chain) was observed in a study of blood T cell repertoires in COVID-19. Trimming pared 0 bases from V and 1 base from J, leaving 7 bases between. The CDR3 is made up of 14 amino acids. Germline V gene sequence: CDR1 SGHRS, CDR2 YFSETQ. Produced via immunoSEQ multiplex PCR; TCRdb's table is partial and in-frame only. Of fewer than 250,000 clones in the sample, around 90% were seen once. This sequence originates from a human donor in a cohort sampled during active COVID-19. This sequence joins TRBV5-1 and TRBJ1-1; no clear D. The sample was peripheral blood. CDR3: CASSLGSGNTEAFF. CDR3 DNA: TGCGCCAGCAGCTTGGGGTCGGGGAACACTGAAGCTTTCTTT.